The next 18 T cell receptor beta chains were all read from a single sample in a study of CD8 T cells in Susac syndrome. The RNA, roughly 0.45 to 1 ug, was put through reverse transcription using random hexamers. TCRdb reprocessed the immunoSEQ multiplex PCR reads via MiXCR and lists one record per CDR3 protein. The sample holds 300,000 to 350,000 distinct CDR3 sequences; about 91% are singletons and the top ten take about 0.07%. The specimen was CD4+ T cells from PBMCs. These receptors originate from a human donor with multiple sclerosis.

The rearrangement joins TRBV12-3 or TRBV12-4 to TRBJ1-2; unclear D gene. CDR3 length equals 12 residues. The germline V and J ends were trimmed by 0 bases and 5 bases, with 4 bases remaining between them. CDR3 amino acids: CASSLAGYGYTF. The CDR3 DNA follows: TGTGCCAGCAGTTTAGCAGGTTATGGCTACACCTTC.

The genes are TRBV30 and TRBJ1-1; TRBD1 agrees at 12 bases. The germline CDR1 and CDR2 sequences are GTSNPN and SVGIG (reference sequence). J lost 5 bases, V lost 2 bases, and 6 bases had no gene match. The CDR3 length is 15 residues. CDR3 bases: TGTGCCTGGAGTCCGGGACAGGGGGCGAAGACTGAAGCTTTCTTT. Translated: CAWSPGQGAKTEAFF. Filled out from reference TRBV30 and TRBJ1-1, the complete variable domain reads SQTIHQWPATLVQPVGSPLSLECTVEGTSNPNLYWYRQAAGRGLQLLFYSVGIGQISSEVPQNLSASRPQDRQFILSSKKLLLSDSGFYLCAWSPGQGAKTEAFFGQGTRLTVV.

The chain is built from TRBV3-1 and TRBJ1-6; D perhaps matches TRBD1 (5 bases). The germline CDR1 and CDR2 sequences are LGHDT and YNNKEL (reference sequence). The V end was cut by 1 base, the J end by 7 bases, with 5 bases between. The CDR3 runs to 13 residues. The CDR3 here is CASSQAGNSPLHF. DNA of the CDR3: TGTGCCAGCAGCCAAGCAGGGAATTCACCCCTCCACTTT.

The chain links TRBV3-1 to TRBJ2-5; TRBD1 agrees at 7 bases. Germline trimming cut 2 bases from V and 4 bases from J; bases unmatched to any gene: 10. This CDR3 is built from 16 residues. Germline CDR1 is LGHDT and CDR2 is YNNKEL (reference sequence). Written as DNA, the CDR3 is TGTGCCAGCAGCCAATACGGACAGGTCTGGGGAGAGACCCAGTACTTC. This sequence encodes CASSQYGQVWGETQYF.

This chain joins TRBV7-3 and TRBJ2-3; 15 bases match TRBD2. This CDR3 has 14 residues. Germline trimming cut 6 bases from V and 11 bases from J; bases unmatched to any gene: 6. Germline assignment: CDR1 SGHTA and CDR2 FQGTGA. The CDR3 region has the DNA TGTGCCAGCAGTACGGGACTAGCGGGGGGAAAGCAGTATTTT. Residues: CASSTGLAGGKQYF.

The CDR3 nucleotides are TGCAGCGCGGGAAGACAGGGGGCTACAGATACGCAGTATTTT. Residues: CSAGRQGATDTQYF. The chain has TRBV29-1 and TRBJ2-3; 10 bases line up with TRBD1. CDR3 size: 14 residues. V dropped 7 bases and J dropped 3; count of bases not matched to a gene: 7. Germline V gives CDR1 SQVTM, CDR2 ANQGSEA.

This chain uses TRBV6-2 or TRBV6-3 with TRBJ2-5; D gene unclear. The CDR3 extends over 13 amino acids. Germline lookup yields CDR1 MNHEY and CDR2 SVGEGT. V was shortened by 10 bases and J by 1 base, with 13 bases between the two germline ends. The CDR3 DNA reads TGTGCCACCTCCCGACTGCGCCAAGAGACCCAGTACTTC. Residues: CATSRLRQETQYF.

This chain's CDR3 is CASGVDPSATQETQYF. For the CDR3, the DNA is TGTGCCAGCGGGGTTGACCCCTCAGCGACTCAAGAGACCCAGTACTTC. This chain links TRBV5-6 with TRBJ2-5, with D unclear. The CDR3 covers 16 residues. Trimming took 7 bases from V and 2 from J, leaving 21 bases between them. CDR1 is SGHDT and CDR2 is YYEEEE in the germline V gene.

The rearrangement joins TRBV7-3 to TRBJ2-7; 8 bases are a match to TRBD2. V shed 6 bases, J shed 1 base, and the junction held 8 bases outside the gene matches. CDR1 is SGHTA, CDR2 FQGTGA, per germline. The CDR3 runs 15 residues. CDR3 DNA: TGTGCCAGCAGTCAAAAAGCGGGAGCTTCCTACGAGCAGTACTTC. The encoded protein is CASSQKAGASYEQYF.

In regard to this clonotype: A read error may account for a junction end that differs from germline. V usage is TRBV25-1 and J usage is TRBJ2-7, with 12 positions matching TRBD2. The CDR3 sequence is 12 residues long. Germline CDR1 and CDR2: MGHDK and SYGVNS. The CDR3 loop is CASSGQTSGRLF. The CDR3 DNA sequence: TGTGCCAGCAGTGGTCAGACTAGCGGGAGACTCTTC.

The rearrangement uses TRBV14 and TRBJ2-5, with TRBD2 as a possible D gene (5 bases). V was shortened by 4 bases and J by 5 bases, with 11 bases between the two germline ends. The germline V gene encodes CDR1 SGHDN and CDR2 FVKESK. There are 13 residues in the CDR3. The CDR3 protein is CASSPGNRETQYF. The CDR3 coding sequence is TGTGCCAGCAGCCCGGGGAATCGGGAGACCCAGTACTTC.

The chain is built from TRBV29-1 and TRBJ1-1, with D hard to call. V lost 4 bases and J 0 bases, leaving 9 bases between the germline ends. This CDR3 has 13 residues. CDR1 is SQVTM, CDR2 ANQGSEA, per germline. The CDR3 spells CSVGWTVNTEAFF. CDR3 in DNA: TGCAGCGTTGGGTGGACGGTGAACACTGAAGCTTTCTTT.

On this clonotype itself: An end of the junction does not agree with germline; a read error may underlie this. The genes are TRBV3-1 and TRBJ2-2; 7 bases agree with TRBD2. The CDR3 contains 18 residues. In germline, CDR1 is LGHDT, CDR2 YNNKEL (reference sequence). CDR3 coding DNA: TGTGCCAGCCGCCACACATCTAAGGGAGGGTCGGGCACCGGGGAGCTGTTTTTT. Protein sequence: CASRHTSKGGSGTGELFF. The variable domain in full, completed from reference TRBV3-1 and TRBJ2-2, reads DTAVSQTPKYLVTQMGNDKSIKCEQNLGHDTMYWYKQDSKKFLKIMFSYNNKELIINETVPNRFSPKSPDKAHLNLHINSLELGDSAVYFCASRHTSKGGSGTGELFFGEGSRLTVL.

This clonotype has just one count. The chain has TRBV3-1 and TRBJ2-1; possible D gene TRBD1, 5 bases. The V gene lost 0 bases and the J gene lost 4 bases, with 7 bases spanning the gap. Germline values: CDR1 LGHDT, CDR2 YNNKEL (reference sequence). The CDR3 length is 14 residues. The CDR3 DNA is TGTGCCAGCAGCCAAGATAACAGGTACAATGAGCAGTTCTTC. Residues: CASSQDNRYNEQFF.

J is TRBJ1-2 and V is TRBV5-1, with D perhaps matching TRBD1 (6 bases). Germline V CDR1 and CDR2: SGHRS, YFSETQ. The V and J ends lost 2 bases and 6 bases respectively, with 11 bases between them. The CDR3 spans 13 residues. CDR3 in DNA: TGCGCCAGCAGCTTCGAAGGGGGTGATGGCTACACCTTC. Protein product: CASSFEGGDGYTF.

The chain has TRBV18 and TRBJ2-7, with TRBD1 matching 7 bases. J lost 2 bases, V lost 3 bases, and 10 bases had no gene match. The CDR3 is 16 residues long. Per the germline V gene, CDR1 is KGHSH and CDR2 is LQKENI. The CDR3, as DNA: TGTGCCAGCTCACCTAGACAGGGATTAATCCCCTACGAGCAGTACTTC. It codes for CASSPRQGLIPYEQYF.

The chain employs TRBV12-3 or TRBV12-4 and TRBJ2-1; 10 bases align to TRBD2. The CDR3 totals 15 residues. The V gene end was trimmed by 3 bases and the J gene end by 10 bases; junction bases not matched to a gene: 9. This CDR3 reads CASSFGLAGESEQFF. DNA of the CDR3: TGTGCCAGCAGTTTTGGTCTAGCGGGAGAGAGCGAGCAGTTCTTC.

V is TRBV3-1 and J is TRBJ2-4, with D perhaps matching TRBD1 (6 bases). Trimming took 5 bases from V and 7 from J, leaving 18 bases between them. This CDR3 contains 15 residues. CDR1 and CDR2 from the germline V gene are LGHDT and YNNKEL (reference sequence). CDR3 sequence (DNA): TGTGCCAGCAGCTACGGTAGCGTGGGGGCGAACATTCAGTACTTC. Translation gives CASSYGSVGANIQYF.